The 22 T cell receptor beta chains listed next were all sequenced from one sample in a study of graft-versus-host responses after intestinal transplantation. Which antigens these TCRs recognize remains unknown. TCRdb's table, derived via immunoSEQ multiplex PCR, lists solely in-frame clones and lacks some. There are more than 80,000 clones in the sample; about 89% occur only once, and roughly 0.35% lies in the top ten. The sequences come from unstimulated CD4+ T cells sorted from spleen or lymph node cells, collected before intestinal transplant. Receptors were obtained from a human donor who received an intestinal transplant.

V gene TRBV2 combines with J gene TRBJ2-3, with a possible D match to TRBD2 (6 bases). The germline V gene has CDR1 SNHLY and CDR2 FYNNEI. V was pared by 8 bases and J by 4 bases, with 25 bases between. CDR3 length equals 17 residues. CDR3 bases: TGTGCCAGCTCCTACTCCGGGGGTAGCCGGCCGGCAGATACGCAGTATTTT. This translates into CASSYSGGSRPADTQYF. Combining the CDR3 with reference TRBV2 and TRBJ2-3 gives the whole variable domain EPEVTQTPSHQVTQMGQEVILRCVPISNHLYFYWYRQILGQKVEFLVSFYNNEISEKSEIFDDQFSVERPDGSNFTLKIRSTKLEDSAMYFCASSYSGGSRPADTQYFGPGTRLTVL.

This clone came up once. CDR3 sequence reads: CASSPSQRSGTDTQYF. The DNA for the CDR3 is TGTGCCAGCTCACCCAGCCAGCGTTCTGGAACAGATACGCAGTATTTT. J is TRBJ2-3 and V is TRBV18; no reliable D call. Deletions cut 3 bases from V and 3 bases from J, with 16 bases between. CDR3 size: 16 residues. Germline assignment: CDR1 KGHSH and CDR2 LQKENI.

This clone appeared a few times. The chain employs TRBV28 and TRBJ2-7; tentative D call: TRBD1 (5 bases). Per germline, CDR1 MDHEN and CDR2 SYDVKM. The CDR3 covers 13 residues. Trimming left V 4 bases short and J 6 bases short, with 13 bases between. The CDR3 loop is CASSSDLRGEQYF. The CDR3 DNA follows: TGTGCCAGCAGTTCCGACCTTAGGGGCGAGCAGTACTTC.

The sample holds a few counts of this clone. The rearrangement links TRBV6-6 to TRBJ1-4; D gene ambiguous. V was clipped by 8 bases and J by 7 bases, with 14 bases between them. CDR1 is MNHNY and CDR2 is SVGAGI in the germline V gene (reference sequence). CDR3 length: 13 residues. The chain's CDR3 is CASGGMGGEKLFF. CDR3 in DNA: TGTGCCAGCGGAGGAATGGGAGGTGAAAAACTGTTTTTT.

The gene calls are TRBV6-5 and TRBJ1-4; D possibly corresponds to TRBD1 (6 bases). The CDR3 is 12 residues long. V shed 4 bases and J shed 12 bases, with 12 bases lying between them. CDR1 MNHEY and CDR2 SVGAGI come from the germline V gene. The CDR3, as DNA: TGTGCCAGCAGTTCGCTTTCAGGGGAACTGTTTTTT. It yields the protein CASSSLSGELFF.

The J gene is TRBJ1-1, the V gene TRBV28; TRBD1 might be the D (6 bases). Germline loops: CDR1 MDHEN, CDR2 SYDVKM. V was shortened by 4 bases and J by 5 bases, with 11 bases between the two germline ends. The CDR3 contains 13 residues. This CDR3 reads CASSYEQGTEAFF. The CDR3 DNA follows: TGTGCCAGCAGTTATGAACAGGGAACTGAAGCTTTCTTT.

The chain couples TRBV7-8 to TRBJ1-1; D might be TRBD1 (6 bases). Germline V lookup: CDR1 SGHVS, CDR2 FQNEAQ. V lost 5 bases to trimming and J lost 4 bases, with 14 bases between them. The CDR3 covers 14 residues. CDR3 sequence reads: CASSRDRGGTEAFF. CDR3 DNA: TGTGCCAGCAGCCGGGATAGAGGGGGCACTGAAGCTTTCTTT.

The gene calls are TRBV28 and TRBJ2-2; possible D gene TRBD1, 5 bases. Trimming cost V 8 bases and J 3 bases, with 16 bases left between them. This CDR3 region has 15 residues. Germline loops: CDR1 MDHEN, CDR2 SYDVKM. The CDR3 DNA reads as TGTGCCAGCGGCAGGGTGGATTGGTACACCGGGGAGCTGTTTTTT. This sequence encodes CASGRVDWYTGELFF.

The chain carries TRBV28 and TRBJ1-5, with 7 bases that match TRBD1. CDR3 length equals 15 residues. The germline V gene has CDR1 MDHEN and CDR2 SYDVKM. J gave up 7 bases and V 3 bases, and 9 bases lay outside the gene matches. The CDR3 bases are TGTGCCAGCAGTTTCACAGGGGTCATCGGACAGCCCCAGCATTTT. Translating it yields CASSFTGVIGQPQHF.

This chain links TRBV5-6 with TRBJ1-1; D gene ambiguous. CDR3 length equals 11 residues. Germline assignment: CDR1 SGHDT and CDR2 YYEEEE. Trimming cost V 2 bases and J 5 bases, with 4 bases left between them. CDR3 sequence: CASSFRTEAFF. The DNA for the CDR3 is TGTGCCAGCAGCTTCAGGACTGAAGCTTTCTTT.

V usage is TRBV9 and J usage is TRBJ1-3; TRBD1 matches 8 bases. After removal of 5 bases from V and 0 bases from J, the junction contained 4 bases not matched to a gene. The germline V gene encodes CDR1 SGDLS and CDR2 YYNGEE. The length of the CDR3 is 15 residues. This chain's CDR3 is CASRRDRGSGNTIYF. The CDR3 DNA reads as TGTGCCAGCAGACGAGACAGGGGCTCTGGAAACACCATATATTTT. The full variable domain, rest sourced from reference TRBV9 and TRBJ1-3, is DSGVTQTPKHLITATGQRVTLRCSPRSGDLSVYWYQQSLDQGLQFLIQYYNGEERAKGNILERFSAQQFPDLHSELNLSSLELGDSALYFCASRRDRGSGNTIYFGEGSWLTVV.

The CDR3 nucleotides are TGTGCCAGCAGCTTTGTGACAGGGCAATACGAGCAGTACTTC. This gives the protein CASSFVTGQYEQYF. The rearrangement uses TRBV11-2 and TRBJ2-7, with 7 bases fitting TRBD1. After removal of 3 bases from V and 4 bases from J, the junction contained 6 bases not matched to a gene. The CDR3 sequence is 14 residues long. Germline lookup yields CDR1 SGHAT and CDR2 FQNNGV.

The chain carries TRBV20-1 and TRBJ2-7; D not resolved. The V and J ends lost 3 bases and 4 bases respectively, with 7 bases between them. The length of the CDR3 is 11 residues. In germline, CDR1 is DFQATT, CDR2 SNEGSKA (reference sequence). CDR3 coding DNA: TGCAGTGCTAGCGGAGAGTACGAGCAGTACTTC. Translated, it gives CSASGEYEQYF.

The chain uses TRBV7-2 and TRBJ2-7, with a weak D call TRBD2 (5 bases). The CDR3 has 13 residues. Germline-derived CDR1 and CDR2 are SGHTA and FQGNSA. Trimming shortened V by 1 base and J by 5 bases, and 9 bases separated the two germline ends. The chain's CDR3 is CASSLGGWNEQYF. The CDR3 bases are TGTGCCAGCAGCTTAGGCGGGTGGAACGAGCAGTACTTC.

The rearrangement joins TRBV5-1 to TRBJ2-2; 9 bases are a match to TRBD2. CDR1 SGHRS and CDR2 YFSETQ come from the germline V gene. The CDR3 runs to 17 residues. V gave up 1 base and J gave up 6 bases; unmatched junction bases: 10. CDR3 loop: CASSLYPSGDVPGELFF. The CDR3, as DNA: TGCGCCAGCAGCTTGTATCCTAGCGGGGATGTACCCGGGGAGCTGTTTTTT.

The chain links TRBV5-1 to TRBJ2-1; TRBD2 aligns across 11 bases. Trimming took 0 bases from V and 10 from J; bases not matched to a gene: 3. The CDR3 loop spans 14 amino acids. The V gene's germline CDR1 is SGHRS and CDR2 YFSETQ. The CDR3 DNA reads TGCGCCAGCAGCTTGGGACTAGCGGGGAGCGAGCAGTTCTTC. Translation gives CASSLGLAGSEQFF.

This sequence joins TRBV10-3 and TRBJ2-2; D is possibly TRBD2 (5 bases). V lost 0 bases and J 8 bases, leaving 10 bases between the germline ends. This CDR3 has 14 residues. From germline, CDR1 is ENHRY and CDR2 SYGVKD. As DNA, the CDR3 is TGTGCCATCAGTGAGTCTCCTAGCCTAGGGGAGCTGTTTTTT. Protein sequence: CAISESPSLGELFF.

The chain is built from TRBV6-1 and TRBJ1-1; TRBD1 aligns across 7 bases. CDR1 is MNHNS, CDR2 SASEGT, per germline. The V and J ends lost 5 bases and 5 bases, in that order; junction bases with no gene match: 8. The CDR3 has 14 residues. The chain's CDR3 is CASSLQGEWTEAFF. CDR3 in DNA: TGTGCCAGCAGTCTCCAGGGGGAATGGACTGAAGCTTTCTTT.

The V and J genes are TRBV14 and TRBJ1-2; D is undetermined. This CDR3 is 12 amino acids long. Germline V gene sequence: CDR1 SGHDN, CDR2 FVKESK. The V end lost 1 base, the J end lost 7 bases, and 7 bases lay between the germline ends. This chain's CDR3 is CASSQAGSGYTF. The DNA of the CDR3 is TGTGCCAGCAGCCAAGCAGGTTCTGGCTACACCTTC.

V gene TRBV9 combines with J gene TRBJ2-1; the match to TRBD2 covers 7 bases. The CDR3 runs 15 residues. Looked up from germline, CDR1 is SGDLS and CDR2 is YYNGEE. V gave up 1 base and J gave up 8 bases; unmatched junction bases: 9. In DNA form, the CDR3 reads TGTGCCAGCAGCGTACTAGCGGTGCCGGGGGATGAGCAGTTCTTC. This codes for CASSVLAVPGDEQFF.

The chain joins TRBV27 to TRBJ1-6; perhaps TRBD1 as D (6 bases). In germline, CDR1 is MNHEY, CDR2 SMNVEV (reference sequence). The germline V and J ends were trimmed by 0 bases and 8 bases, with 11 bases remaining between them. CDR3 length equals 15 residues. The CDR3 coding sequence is TGTGCCAGCAGTTTATCGGGGGACATACATTCACCCCTCCACTTT. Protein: CASSLSGDIHSPLHF.

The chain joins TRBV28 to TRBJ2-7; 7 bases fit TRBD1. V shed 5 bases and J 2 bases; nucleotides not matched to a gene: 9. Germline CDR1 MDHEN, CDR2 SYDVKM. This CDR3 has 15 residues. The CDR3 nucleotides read TGTGCCAGCAGTCCTAGGACAGGATTCACCTACGAGCAGTACTTC. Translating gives CASSPRTGFTYEQYF. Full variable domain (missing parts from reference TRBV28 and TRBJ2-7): DVKVTQSSRYLVKRTGEKVFLECVQDMDHENMFWYRQDPGLGLRLIYFSYDVKMKEKGDIPEGYSVSREKKERFSLILESASTNQTSMYLCASSPRTGFTYEQYFGPGTRLTVT.